What follows are 32 T cell receptor beta chains derived from one specimen sequenced in a study of pediatric ulcerative colitis. Rectal tissue came from one to two pinch biopsies taken at colonoscopy. Sequenced by immunoSEQ multiplex PCR; TCRdb stores in-frame clones only, minus some. Of fewer than 25,000 clones listed, over 60% are singletons. Input material: gut tissue. These receptors all stem from a boy between 5 and 17 years old with severe ulcerative colitis.

This chain links TRBV2 with TRBJ2-5, with 8 bases aligning to TRBD2. The CDR3 loop spans 15 amino acids. V lost 6 bases to trimming and J lost 3 bases; unmatched junction nucleotides: 9. In germline, CDR1 is SNHLY, CDR2 FYNNEI. CDR3 bases: TGTGCCAGCAGCGTAGGAGCGGGGGCCAAAGAGACCCAGTACTTC. The encoded protein is CASSVGAGAKETQYF.

This clone appeared a single time. The rearrangement links TRBV5-6 to TRBJ2-3; D is possibly TRBD2 (6 bases). The CDR3 sequence is 18 residues long. Germline lookup yields CDR1 SGHDT and CDR2 YYEEEE. V was trimmed by 3 bases and J by 4 bases, leaving 24 bases between them. CDR3 protein: CASSSNLKRASMADTQYF. DNA for the CDR3: TGTGCCAGCAGCTCAAACCTAAAGCGGGCGTCTATGGCAGATACGCAGTATTTT.

The J gene is TRBJ2-4, the V gene TRBV19; 9 bases match TRBD1. Germline V gene sequence: CDR1 LNHDA, CDR2 SQIVND (reference sequence). This CDR3 comprises 17 residues. V trimming: 7 bases; J trimming: 1 base; junction bases outside the gene matches: 11. CDR3 amino acids: CASIAGTGTVAKNIQYF. The CDR3 region has the DNA TGTGCCAGTATTGCAGGGACAGGGACAGTGGCCAAAAACATTCAGTACTTC.

CDR3 amino acids: CAISDTYEQYF. The CDR3 DNA follows: TGTGCCATCAGTGACACCTACGAGCAGTACTTC. V is TRBV10-3 and J is TRBJ2-7; D remains unclear. There are 11 residues in the CDR3. V lost 3 bases and J lost 2, with 2 bases in between. Germline V CDR1 and CDR2: ENHRY, SYGVKD.

This rearrangement joins TRBV7-9 to TRBJ1-2, with D perhaps TRBD1 (6 bases). CDR3 size: 14 residues. Trimming took 7 bases from V and 8 from J, leaving 20 bases between them. CDR1 and CDR2 from the germline V gene are SEHNR and FQNEAQ (reference sequence). DNA of the CDR3: TGTGCCAGCACTACCGCGACCAGGCAGGGGGGCTACACCTTC. This sequence encodes CASTTATRQGGYTF.

The J gene is TRBJ2-2, the V gene TRBV5-4; 8 positions match TRBD1. This CDR3 is built from 14 residues. Germline assignment: CDR1 SGHNT and CDR2 YYREEE (reference sequence). V shed 5 bases and J 4 bases; nucleotides not matched to a gene: 4. CDR3 protein: CASRPDRVTGELFF. In DNA form, the CDR3 reads TGTGCCAGCAGACCGGACAGGGTCACCGGGGAGCTGTTTTTT. Using reference TRBV5-4 and TRBJ2-2 for the parts outside the CDR3, the full variable domain is ETGVTQSPTHLIKTRGQQVTLRCSSQSGHNTVSWYQQALGQGPQFIFQYYREEENGRGNFPPRFSGLQFPNYSSELNVNALELDDSALYLCASRPDRVTGELFFGEGSRLTVL.

This chain connects TRBV5-4 to TRBJ2-7, with TRBD2 identical over 8 bases. Germline loops: CDR1 SGHNT, CDR2 YYREEE (reference sequence). The J segment lost 3 bases and the V segment lost 4 bases, leaving 3 bases of the junction unmatched. This CDR3 has 13 residues. CDR3 protein: CASSKLADYEQYF. CDR3 DNA sequence: TGTGCCAGCAGCAAACTAGCGGACTACGAGCAGTACTTC.

The chain couples TRBV19 to TRBJ2-7; TRBD1 might be the D (6 bases). Trimming took off 3 bases at V and 5 bases at J, with 17 bases between the two ends. This CDR3 is built from 15 residues. Germline assignment: CDR1 LNHDA and CDR2 SQIVND (reference sequence). CDR3 sequence reads: CASSIVLQGTHEQYF. CDR3 DNA sequence: TGTGCCAGTAGTATTGTCCTACAGGGCACCCACGAGCAGTACTTC.

V is TRBV5-4 and J is TRBJ2-5; 7 bases match TRBD2. Germline V gene lookup returns CDR1 SGHNT and CDR2 YYREEE (reference sequence). The CDR3 is made up of 15 amino acids. The junction had 8 bases not matched to a gene; V was cut back by 2 bases and J by 4 bases. CDR3 residues: CASSFYRSGGETQYF. Written as DNA, the CDR3 is TGTGCCAGCAGCTTCTATCGATCGGGAGGAGAGACCCAGTACTTC.

J is TRBJ1-2 and V is TRBV19, with D maybe TRBD1 (6 bases). Germline lookup yields CDR1 LNHDA and CDR2 SQIVND (reference sequence). This CDR3 has 16 residues. V was trimmed by 5 bases and J by 6 bases, leaving 22 bases between them. In DNA form, the CDR3 reads TGTGCCAGTAGTGCCCCCTTGGGGGGCCGTTCCAATGGCTACACCTTC. It encodes CASSAPLGGRSNGYTF.

This sequence joins TRBV6-1 and TRBJ1-6, with unresolved D. V gave up 5 bases and J gave up 9 bases, with 8 bases separating them. CDR1 and CDR2 from the germline V gene are MNHNS and SASEGT. The CDR3 contains 12 residues. The CDR3 coding sequence is TGTGCCAGCAGTCACTATGGTTCACCCCTCCACTTT. Protein: CASSHYGSPLHF.

This clone has just one count. The rearrangement joins TRBV7-6 to TRBJ1-6; tentatively, D is TRBD1 (5 bases). The CDR3 is made up of 14 amino acids. From germline, CDR1 is SGHVS and CDR2 FNYEAQ. V was pared by 3 bases and J by 6 bases, with 9 bases between. The CDR3 DNA reads as TGTGCCAGCAGCTTGGACAATGTTAATTCACCCCTCCACTTT. It specifies CASSLDNVNSPLHF.

The chain carries TRBV10-3 and TRBJ1-5; D call uncertain. Germline CDR1 reads ENHRY; CDR2 reads SYGVKD. CDR3 length: 16 amino acids. V was shortened by 2 bases and J by 7 bases, with 18 bases between the two germline ends. CDR3 DNA: TGTGCCATCAGTGAGCGATCTGCTCAAGTCCCACAGCCCCAGCATTTT. Its translation: CAISERSAQVPQPQHF.

J is TRBJ1-1 and V is TRBV13; 9 nucleotides line up with TRBD1. From germline, CDR1 is PRHDT and CDR2 FYEKMQ (reference sequence). V shed 5 bases and J 1 base; nucleotides not matched to a gene: 2. CDR3 size: 14 residues. This CDR3 is CASSMDRGNTEAFF. CDR3 nucleotides: TGTGCCAGCAGCATGGACAGGGGGAACACTGAAGCTTTCTTT. The full variable domain, its missing parts supplied by reference TRBV13 and TRBJ1-1, is AAGVIQSPRHLIKEKRETATLKCYPIPRHDTVYWYQQGPGQDPQFLISFYEKMQSDKGSIPDRFSAQQFSDYHSELNMSSLELGDSALYFCASSMDRGNTEAFFGQGTRLTVV.

This clone is medium-sized in the sample. The chain couples TRBV5-8 to TRBJ1-5; D is unclear. V was pared by 0 bases and J by 0 bases, with 7 bases between. This CDR3 comprises 15 residues. CDR1 and CDR2 (germline): SGHTS, YDEGEE. This CDR3 reads CASSLGRYSNQPQHF. CDR3 bases: TGTGCCAGCAGCTTGGGAAGGTATAGCAATCAGCCCCAGCATTTT.

By its share, this clone is medium-sized (0.01 to 0.1%). The genes are TRBV27 and TRBJ2-3, with 8 nucleotides matching TRBD2. The CDR3 covers 13 residues. Trimming removed 10 bases from V and 6 bases from J; junction bases left unmatched: 9. CDR1 MNHEY and CDR2 SMNVEV come from the germline V gene (reference sequence). The DNA of the CDR3 is TGTGCCACCTGGGCTTCTAGCGGGGATACGCAGTATTTT. Encoded protein: CATWASSGDTQYF.

The chain has TRBV6-6 and TRBJ1-2; D ambiguous. V dropped 7 bases and J dropped 1 base, with 13 bases sitting between them. Germline V gene data show CDR1 as MNHNY and CDR2 as SVGAGI (reference sequence). The CDR3 is 14 residues long. For the CDR3, the DNA is TGTGCCAGCACCTCTATGGGCAGTAACTATGGCTACACCTTC. This gives the protein CASTSMGSNYGYTF.

The chain combines TRBV18 with TRBJ1-1, with a tentative D call TRBD1 (5 bases). This CDR3 is 15 amino acids long. V lost 2 bases and J 3 bases, leaving 13 bases between the germline ends. CDR1 KGHSH and CDR2 LQKENI come from the germline V gene. The CDR3 loop reads CASSPIEGGDTEAFF. DNA for the CDR3: TGTGCCAGCTCACCAATCGAGGGAGGGGACACTGAAGCTTTCTTT.

The J gene is TRBJ2-1, the V gene TRBV11-2; D possibly corresponds to TRBD2 (6 bases). The CDR3 runs to 15 residues. Germline V gives CDR1 SGHAT, CDR2 FQNNGV. The V gene lost 5 bases and the J gene lost 5 bases, with 16 bases spanning the gap. CDR3 region: CASSPLVDYNNEQFF. The CDR3 bases are TGTGCCAGCAGCCCACTAGTGGACTACAACAATGAGCAGTTCTTC.

The rearrangement joins TRBV11-3 to TRBJ2-2; no definite D call. The CDR3 length is 12 residues. Germline CDR1 is SGHNT and CDR2 is YENEEA. V lost 0 bases and J lost 5, with 1 base in between. The CDR3: CASSLETGELFF. As DNA, the CDR3 is TGTGCCAGCAGCTTAGAAACCGGGGAGCTGTTTTTT.

The V call is TRBV7-9, the J call TRBJ1-5; 9 bases line up with TRBD1. V lost 5 bases and J lost 1; bases outside the gene matches: 3. CDR3 length: 15 amino acids. From germline, CDR1 is SEHNR and CDR2 FQNEAQ (reference sequence). The CDR3 nucleotides are TGTGCCAGCAGCCCACAGGGGGCCAGCAATCAGCCCCAGCATTTT. It codes for CASSPQGASNQPQHF. The entire variable domain, with the rest obtained from reference TRBV7-9 and TRBJ1-5, is as follows: DTGVSQNPRHKITKRGQNVTFRCDPISEHNRLYWYRQTLGQGPEFLTYFQNEAQLEKSRLLSDRFSAERPKGSFSTLEIQRTEQGDSAMYLCASSPQGASNQPQHFGDGTRLSIL.

The chain joins TRBV9 to TRBJ2-3; D is perhaps TRBD2 (6 bases). V was cut by 0 bases and J by 6 bases, with 14 bases left in between. The CDR3 sequence is 15 residues long. Germline assignment: CDR1 SGDLS and CDR2 YYNGEE. The CDR3 reads CASSVGAGPADTQYF. CDR3 bases: TGTGCCAGCAGCGTAGGGGCGGGGCCTGCGGATACGCAGTATTTT.

J is TRBJ2-7 and V is TRBV9; weak D call: TRBD1 (5 bases). Trimming stripped 3 bases from V and 7 bases from J, with 14 bases between. Looked up from germline, CDR1 is SGDLS and CDR2 is YYNGEE. The CDR3 consists of 13 residues. The CDR3 coding sequence is TGTGCCAGCAGCGCCCCAGGGTTGGAAGAGCAGTACTTC. Translating it yields CASSAPGLEEQYF.

This clone was counted a few times. The gene calls are TRBV6-5 and TRBJ1-4, with 7 bases aligning to TRBD1. V shed 4 bases, J shed 4 bases, and the junction held 6 bases outside the gene matches. The CDR3 extends over 15 amino acids. Germline CDR1 reads MNHEY; CDR2 reads SVGAGI. Here the CDR3 reads CASSLYRGVNEKLFF. The CDR3 DNA is TGTGCCAGCAGTTTATACAGGGGAGTTAATGAAAAACTGTTTTTT.

This chain uses TRBV2 with TRBJ2-3; D is possibly TRBD2 (7 bases). Per germline, CDR1 SNHLY and CDR2 FYNNEI. Trimming left V 9 bases short and J 4 bases short, with 17 bases between. The CDR3 is 14 residues long. The CDR3 coding sequence is TGTGCCAGTTCTGCGGGGGCGGGCCCAGATACGCAGTATTTT. Translation: CASSAGAGPDTQYF.

The chain recombines TRBV7-8 with TRBJ1-1; D is perhaps TRBD1 (5 bases). There are 14 residues in the CDR3. Germline V gene data show CDR1 as SGHVS and CDR2 as FQNEAQ. V was clipped by 7 bases and J by 0 bases, with 12 bases between them. This chain's CDR3 is CASTYTDMNTEAFF. The CDR3 DNA sequence: TGTGCCAGCACTTATACGGACATGAACACTGAAGCTTTCTTT.

The gene calls are TRBV2 and TRBJ2-1; D remains unclear. The CDR3 runs to 13 residues. Germline assignment: CDR1 SNHLY and CDR2 FYNNEI. The V end was cut by 4 bases, the J end by 7 bases, with 11 bases between. CDR3 in DNA: TGTGCCAGCAGTGCCTTGAGTTCGAATGAGCAGTTCTTC. Translated: CASSALSSNEQFF.

This clone was picked up one time. This chain uses TRBV5-1 with TRBJ2-7; no definite D call. CDR1 is SGHRS and CDR2 is YFSETQ in the germline V gene. V lost 7 bases to trimming and J lost 7 bases, with 15 bases between them. This CDR3 has 12 residues. CDR3 nucleotides: TGCGCCAGCTGCGACGACTTTGGGGAGCAGTACTTC. Translation: CASCDDFGEQYF. Variable domain in full (rest from reference TRBV5-1 and TRBJ2-7): KAGVTQTPRYLIKTRGQQVTLSCSPISGHRSVSWYQQTPGQGLQFLFEYFSETQRNKGNFPGRFSGRQFSNSRSEMNVSTLELGDSALYLCASCDDFGEQYFGPGTRLTVT.

DNA of the CDR3: TGTGCCAGCTCACCGTTCAGCGGGGGGACTGCCAGGGGGGAGACCCAGTACTTC. Its translation is CASSPFSGGTARGETQYF. This rearrangement joins TRBV18 to TRBJ2-5; 9 bases agree with TRBD2. CDR3 length: 18 amino acids. J gave up 5 bases and V 3 bases, and 16 bases lay outside the gene matches. Per the germline V gene, CDR1 is KGHSH and CDR2 is LQKENI.

The rearrangement links TRBV21-1 to TRBJ2-7; TRBD2, as called in the table, went unchecked against the DNA. TRBV21-1 is given as a pseudogene. This CDR3 comprises 15 residues. CDR3 in amino acids: CASSNTGLNYYEQYF. CDR3 sequence (DNA): TGTGCCAGCAGCAACACGGGACTAAATTACTACGAGCAGTACTTC.

This clone was counted once. The chain uses TRBV30 and TRBJ1-3, with TRBD1 matching 7 bases. Germline V CDR1 and CDR2: GTSNPN, SVGIG (reference sequence). The CDR3 covers 16 residues. V trimming: 2 bases; J trimming: 4 bases; junction bases outside the gene matches: 11. This CDR3 is CAWSPRQGFGGNTIYF. DNA of the CDR3: TGTGCCTGGAGTCCCCGACAGGGTTTTGGAGGAAACACCATATATTTT.

The chain is built from TRBV6-5 and TRBJ2-3; 7 positions match TRBD1. J gave up 2 bases and V 6 bases, and 2 bases lay outside the gene matches. This CDR3 spans 13 amino acids. Germline values: CDR1 MNHEY, CDR2 SVGAGI. CDR3 in DNA: TGTGCCAGCAGCAGGGGGAACACAGATACGCAGTATTTT. It is translated as CASSRGNTDTQYF.